The 2 T cell receptor beta chains reported below all come from one sample, sequenced in a study of blood T cell repertoires in COVID-19. The table came from immunoSEQ multiplex PCR; TCRdb's copy has only in-frame clones and leaves some out. The sample records fewer than 200,000 clones, about 84% being singletons. The sequenced sample consisted of PBMCs or T cells enriched from blood (not recorded which). The origin of the receptors is a man aged 45-65 years who had recovered from COVID-19.

The rearrangement uses TRBV3-1 (or the pseudogene TRBV3-2) and TRBJ1-3; no clear D gene. Germline V gene lookup returns CDR1 LGHDT and CDR2 YNNKEL (reference sequence). The CDR3 loop spans 14 amino acids. V was clipped by 7 bases and J by 0 bases, with 10 bases between them. DNA for the CDR3: TGTGCCAGCACCCCCATGGCCTCTGGAAACACCATATATTTT. Its translation is CASTPMASGNTIYF.

This clone was observed a single time. The chain is built from TRBV7-2 and TRBJ2-7; 8 nucleotides align to TRBD2. Germline CDR1 reads SGHTA; CDR2 reads FQGNSA. The V segment lost 6 bases and the J segment 4 bases; nucleotides outside the gene matches: 5. The CDR3 length is 13 residues. For the CDR3, the DNA is TGTGCCAGCAGGCCGGGAGGGACGTACGAGCAGTACTTC. It encodes CASRPGGTYEQYF. The full variable domain, in which reference TRBV7-2 and TRBJ2-7 provide the parts outside the CDR3, is GAGVSQSPSNKVTEKGKDVELRCDPISGHTALYWYRQSLGQGLEFLIYFQGNSAPDKSGLPSDRFSAERTGGSVSTLTIQRTQQEDSAVYLCASRPGGTYEQYFGPGTRLTVT.